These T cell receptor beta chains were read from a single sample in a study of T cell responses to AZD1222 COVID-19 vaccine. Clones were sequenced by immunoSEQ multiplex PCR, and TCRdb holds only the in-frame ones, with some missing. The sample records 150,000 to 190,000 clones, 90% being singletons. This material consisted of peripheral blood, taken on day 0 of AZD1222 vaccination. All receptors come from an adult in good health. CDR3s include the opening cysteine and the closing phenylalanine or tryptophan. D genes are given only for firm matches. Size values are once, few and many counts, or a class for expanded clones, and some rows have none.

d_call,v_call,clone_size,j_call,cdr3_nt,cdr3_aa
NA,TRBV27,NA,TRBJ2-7,TGTGCCAGCAGTTTAGACACCAACTCCTACGAGCAGTACTTC,CASSLDTNSYEQYF
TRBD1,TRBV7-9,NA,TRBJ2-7,TGTGCCAGCAGCTTGGTGGTAGGGACAGGGACCTACGAGCAGTACTTC,CASSLVVGTGTYEQYF
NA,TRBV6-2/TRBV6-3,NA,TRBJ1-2,TGTGCCAGCAGTTACTCGGACAGAAAGAATGGCTACACCTTC,CASSYSDRKNGYTF
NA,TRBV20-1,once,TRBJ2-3,TGCAGTGCTAGTGGCACAACTACAGATACGCAGTATTTT,CSASGTTTDTQYF
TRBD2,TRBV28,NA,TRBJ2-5,TGTGCCAGCAGTTTAGGGGCGCTAGCGGGGAAAGAGACCCAGTACTTC,CASSLGALAGKETQYF
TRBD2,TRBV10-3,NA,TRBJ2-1,TGTGCCATCAGTTTGACGAGTCTAGCGGGAGGGAATGAGCAGTTCTTC,CAISLTSLAGGNEQFF
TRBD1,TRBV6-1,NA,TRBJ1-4,TGTGCCAGCAGTGAAGGGACAGGGTTTGAAAAACTGTTTTTT,CASSEGTGFEKLFF
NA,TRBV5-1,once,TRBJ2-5,TGCGCCAGCAGCTCAACAGGGAAGGTTGCCCAGTACTTC,CASSSTGKVAQYF
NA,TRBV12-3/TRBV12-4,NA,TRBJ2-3,TGTGCCAGTGGGGGGTCGGTCCCAGATACGCAGTATTTT,CASGGSVPDTQYF
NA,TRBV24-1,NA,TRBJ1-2,TGTGCCACCAGTACCGGGGAGAGTGCGAACTATGGCTACACCTTC,CATSTGESANYGYTF
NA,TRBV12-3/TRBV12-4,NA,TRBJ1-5,TGTGCCAGCAGTTTTGGGGATCAGCCCCAGCATTTT,CASSFGDQPQHF
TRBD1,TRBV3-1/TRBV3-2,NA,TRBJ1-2,TGTGCCAGCAGCCAATCGACAGGGGGCTTTGGCTACACCTTC,CASSQSTGGFGYTF
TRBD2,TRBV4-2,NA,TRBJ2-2,TGTGCCAGCAGCACCGCGGGGGGCGAGGCGGAGACCGGGGAGCTGTTTTTT,CASSTAGGEAETGELFF
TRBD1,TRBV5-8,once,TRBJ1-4,TGTGCCAGCAGCTTCCGGGACAGGGGATTTGAAAAACTGTTTTTT,CASSFRDRGFEKLFF
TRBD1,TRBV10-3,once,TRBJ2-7,TGTGCCATCAGTGCCGGGGACAGTTCCTACGAGCAGTACTTC,CAISAGDSSYEQYF
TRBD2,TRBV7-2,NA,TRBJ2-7,TGTGCCAGCAGCTTAGTCCCTCGAAGCGGGAGGGAGGAGTACTTC,CASSLVPRSGREEYF
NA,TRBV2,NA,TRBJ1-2,TGTGCCAGCAGTGGCACAGGAAACTATGGCTACACCTTC,CASSGTGNYGYTF
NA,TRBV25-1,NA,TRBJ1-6,TGTGCCAGTCTTCCGCCGGGACACCTAGGAAATTCACCCCTCCACTTT,CASLPPGHLGNSPLHF
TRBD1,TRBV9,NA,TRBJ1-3,TGTGCCAGCAGCGTGGGTTGGGGACAGGGGGTCTCTGGAAACACCATATATTTT,CASSVGWGQGVSGNTIYF
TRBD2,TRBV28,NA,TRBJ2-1,TGTGCCAGCAGTTTAATTAGCGGGAACTACAATGAGCAGTTCTTC,CASSLISGNYNEQFF
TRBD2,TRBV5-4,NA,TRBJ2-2,TGTGCCAGCACAAGACTAGCGGGAGGTACCGGGGAGCTGTTTTTT,CASTRLAGGTGELFF
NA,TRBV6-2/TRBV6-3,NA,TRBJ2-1,TGTGCCAGCAGTTTAAGGGACACCAGCTCCTACAATGAGCAGTTCTTC,CASSLRDTSSYNEQFF